The next 15 T cell receptor beta chains were all read from a single sample in a study of cytomegalovirus exposure and HLA in healthy donors. PCR was performed using 60 Vbeta and 13 Jbeta primers. Profiling relied on immunoSEQ multiplex PCR, and the TCRdb table lists in-frame clones only, not all of them. The sample has about 210,000 clones, roughly 73% seen once. Sequencing was done on a sample of PBMCs. All receptors derive from a boy younger than 18 in good health and CMV-seronegative.

This chain joins TRBV6-5 and TRBJ1-2, with TRBD1 matching over 9 bases. Looked up from germline, CDR1 is MNHEY and CDR2 is SVGAGI. This CDR3 has 14 residues. Losses at the gene ends were 7 bases for V and 4 bases for J; bases not matched to a gene: 7. CDR3: CASKGTGKAYGYTF. The DNA of the CDR3 is TGTGCCAGCAAAGGGACAGGGAAGGCCTATGGCTACACCTTC.

The chain joins TRBV11-2 to TRBJ2-7; 9 nucleotides align to TRBD2. The V segment lost 4 bases and the J segment 4 bases; nucleotides outside the gene matches: 5. Germline values: CDR1 SGHAT, CDR2 FQNNGV. This CDR3 has 14 amino acids. CDR3 protein: CASSSGLARYEQYF. As DNA, the CDR3 is TGTGCCAGCAGCTCGGGACTAGCAAGATACGAGCAGTACTTC.

This chain links TRBV25-1 with TRBJ2-3; 8 nucleotides align to TRBD1. V shed 6 bases, J shed 3 bases, and the junction held 8 bases outside the gene matches. The germline V gene has CDR1 MGHDK and CDR2 SYGVNS. The CDR3 is made up of 15 amino acids. CDR3 DNA sequence: TGTGCCAGCAGAGGCGTTCAGGGGGCGACAGATACGCAGTATTTT. It codes for CASRGVQGATDTQYF.

This chain links TRBV11-3 with TRBJ2-7; D might be TRBD1 (7 bases). Deletions cut 8 bases from V and 1 base from J, with 24 bases between. CDR3 length equals 17 residues. CDR1 is SGHNT and CDR2 is YENEEA in the germline V gene. The CDR3 nucleotides read TGTGCCAGCGGCCCGATGACAATGACAGGGAGGTCCTACGAGCAGTACTTC. It specifies CASGPMTMTGRSYEQYF.

CDR3 nucleotide sequence: TGTGCCAGCAGACAGGGGGCCAACTATGGCTACACCTTC. It specifies CASRQGANYGYTF. The chain uses TRBV2 and TRBJ1-2, with 9 bases aligning to TRBD1. J lost 2 bases, V lost 6 bases, and 1 base had no gene match. Germline V gene data show CDR1 as SNHLY and CDR2 as FYNNEI. The CDR3 totals 13 residues.

The chain recombines TRBV6-6 with TRBJ2-3; 7 bases map to TRBD2. Unmatched junction bases numbered 10, after V lost 10 bases and J lost 0 bases. CDR1 and CDR2 (germline): MNHNY, SVGAGI (reference sequence). There are 15 residues in the CDR3. The CDR3 loop reads CAIGGRGSSTDTQYF. Here the CDR3 DNA reads TGTGCCATTGGGGGGAGGGGTTCAAGCACAGATACGCAGTATTTT.

The chain is built from TRBV10-3 and TRBJ2-1; TRBD2 agrees at 9 bases. Germline CDR1 ENHRY, CDR2 SYGVKD. There are 15 residues in the CDR3. V was clipped by 2 bases and J by 8 bases; unmatched bases: 7. The CDR3 nucleotides are TGTGCCATCAGTGAGGAGGGTAGCGGGAGCGATGAGCAGTTCTTC. Protein product: CAISEEGSGSDEQFF.

The chain joins TRBV19 to TRBJ2-7, with D possibly being TRBD1 (5 bases). Trimming cost V 5 bases and J 6 bases, with 17 bases left between them. The CDR3 covers 14 residues. The V gene's germline CDR1 is LNHDA and CDR2 SQIVND (reference sequence). CDR3 in amino acids: CASSATDGDAEQYF. CDR3 in DNA: TGTGCCAGTAGTGCGACAGATGGGGATGCCGAGCAGTACTTC.

The chain couples TRBV5-5 to TRBJ2-2; D is perhaps TRBD1 (5 bases). The CDR3 runs 14 residues. The germline V gene encodes CDR1 SGHKS and CDR2 YYEKEE (reference sequence). Trimming stripped 6 bases from V and 1 base from J, with 10 bases between. This CDR3 is CASTATGNTGELFF. The CDR3 DNA is TGTGCCAGCACGGCCACAGGGAACACCGGGGAGCTGTTTTTT.

Only one count was recorded for this clone. This rearrangement joins TRBV18 to TRBJ1-1, with D possibly being TRBD1 (6 bases). The V end was cut by 6 bases, the J end by 4 bases, with 15 bases between. Germline values: CDR1 KGHSH, CDR2 LQKENI. CDR3 size: 14 residues. Here the CDR3 reads CASSREGDITEAFF. CDR3 nucleotide sequence: TGTGCCAGCTCTCGGGAGGGGGATATCACTGAAGCTTTCTTT.

The sample holds one count of this clone. The DNA of the CDR3 is TGCGCCAGCAGCTTAAGTGCGGCTGGGAACACTGAAGCTTTCTTT. As protein: CASSLSAAGNTEAFF. The chain combines TRBV5-1 with TRBJ1-1, with unresolved D. Germline V gene data show CDR1 as SGHRS and CDR2 as YFSETQ. Trimming stripped 2 bases from V and 1 base from J, with 12 bases between. This CDR3 is 15 amino acids long.

V is TRBV7-2 and J is TRBJ2-3; D ambiguous. Germline V gives CDR1 SGHTA, CDR2 FQGNSA. This CDR3 contains 15 residues. V was cut by 1 base and J by 4 bases, with 12 bases left in between. This CDR3 reads CASSLDPSLADTQYF. The CDR3 DNA reads as TGTGCCAGCAGCTTAGACCCTAGTCTCGCAGATACGCAGTATTTT.

This clone was seen only a few times. The V gene is TRBV27, the J gene TRBJ2-5; TRBD2 matches 8 bases. This CDR3 has 16 amino acids. V shed 3 bases, J shed 1 base, and the junction held 7 bases outside the gene matches. Germline V lookup: CDR1 MNHEY, CDR2 SMNVEV (reference sequence). The chain's CDR3 is CASSFGLAGFQETQYF. The DNA for the CDR3 is TGTGCCAGCAGTTTTGGCCTAGCGGGCTTCCAAGAGACCCAGTACTTC.

In its sample, this clone was seen a few times. V is TRBV10-3 and J is TRBJ1-2, with 10 bases aligning to TRBD1. V lost 0 bases to trimming and J lost 5 bases; unmatched junction nucleotides: 6. Germline V lookup: CDR1 ENHRY, CDR2 SYGVKD. The CDR3 has 16 amino acids. The CDR3 DNA reads TGTGCCATCAGTGAGTCGAGAGGGACAGGGGTTTATGGCTACACCTTC. Its translation is CAISESRGTGVYGYTF.

This clone showed up just a few times. This chain uses TRBV6-1 with TRBJ2-7; 7 positions agree with TRBD1. V lost 3 bases, J lost 3 bases, and 2 bases stayed unmatched. Germline CDR1 is MNHNS and CDR2 is SASEGT. This CDR3 has 13 amino acids. This chain's CDR3 is CASSEGDSYEQYF. DNA for the CDR3: TGTGCCAGCAGTGAGGGGGACAGCTACGAGCAGTACTTC.